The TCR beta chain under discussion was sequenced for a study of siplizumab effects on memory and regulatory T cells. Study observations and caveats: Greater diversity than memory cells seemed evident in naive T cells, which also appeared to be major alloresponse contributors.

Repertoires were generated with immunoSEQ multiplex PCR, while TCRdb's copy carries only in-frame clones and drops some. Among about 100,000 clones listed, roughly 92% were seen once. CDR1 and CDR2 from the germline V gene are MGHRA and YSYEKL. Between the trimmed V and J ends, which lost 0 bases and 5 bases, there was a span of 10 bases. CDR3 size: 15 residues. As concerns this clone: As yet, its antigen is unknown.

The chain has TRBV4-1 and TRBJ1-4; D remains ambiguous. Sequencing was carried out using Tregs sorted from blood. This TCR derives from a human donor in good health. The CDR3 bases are TGCGCCAGCAGCCAAGAGGCAAAACGAAATGAAAAACTGTTTTTT. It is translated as CASSQEAKRNEKLFF.